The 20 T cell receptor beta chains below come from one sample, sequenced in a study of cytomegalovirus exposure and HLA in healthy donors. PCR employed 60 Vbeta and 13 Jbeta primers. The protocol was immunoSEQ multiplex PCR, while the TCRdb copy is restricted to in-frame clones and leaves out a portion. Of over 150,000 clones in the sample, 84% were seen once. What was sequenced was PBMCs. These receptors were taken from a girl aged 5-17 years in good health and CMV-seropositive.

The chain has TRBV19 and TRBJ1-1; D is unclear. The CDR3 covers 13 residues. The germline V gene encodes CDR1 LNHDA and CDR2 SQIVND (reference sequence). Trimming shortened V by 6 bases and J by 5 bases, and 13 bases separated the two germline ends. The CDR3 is CASSRNPRTEAFF. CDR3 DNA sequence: TGTGCCAGTAGCCGCAACCCGAGGACTGAAGCTTTCTTT.

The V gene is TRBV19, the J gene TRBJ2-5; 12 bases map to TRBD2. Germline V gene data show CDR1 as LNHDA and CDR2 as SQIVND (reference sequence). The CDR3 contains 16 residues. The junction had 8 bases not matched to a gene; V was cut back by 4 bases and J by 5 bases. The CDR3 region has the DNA TGTGCCAGTAGTACCACTAGCGGGGGGAATTTTGAGACCCAGTACTTC. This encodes CASSTTSGGNFETQYF.

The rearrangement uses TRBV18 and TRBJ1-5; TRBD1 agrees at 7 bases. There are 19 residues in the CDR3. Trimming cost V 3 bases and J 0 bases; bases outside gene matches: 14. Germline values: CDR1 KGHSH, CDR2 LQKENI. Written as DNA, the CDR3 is TGTGCCAGCTCACCGACAGGGCCGGTAACTTATTATAGCAATCAGCCCCAGCATTTT. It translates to CASSPTGPVTYYSNQPQHF.

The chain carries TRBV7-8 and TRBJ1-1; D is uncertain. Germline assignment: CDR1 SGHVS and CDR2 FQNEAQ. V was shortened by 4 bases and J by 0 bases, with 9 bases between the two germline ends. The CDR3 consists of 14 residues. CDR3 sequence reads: CASSSVRLNTEAFF. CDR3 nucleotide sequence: TGTGCCAGCAGCTCCGTCAGATTGAACACTGAAGCTTTCTTT.

CDR3 coding DNA: TGCGCCAGCAGCTTGGAAGGGGGCTGGGATGGCTACACCTTC. Encoded protein: CASSLEGGWDGYTF. The V call is TRBV5-1, the J call TRBJ1-2; 7 bases align to TRBD1. Trimming took 0 bases from V and 6 from J; bases not matched to a gene: 5. The CDR3 has 14 amino acids. The germline CDR1 and CDR2 sequences are SGHRS and YFSETQ.

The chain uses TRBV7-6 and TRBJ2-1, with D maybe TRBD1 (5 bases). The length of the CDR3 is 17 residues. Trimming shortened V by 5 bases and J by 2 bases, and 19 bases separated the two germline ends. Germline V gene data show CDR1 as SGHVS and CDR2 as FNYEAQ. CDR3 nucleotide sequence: TGTGCCAGCAGCGCCCCCGATTGGGGCGATCCCTACAATGAGCAGTTCTTC. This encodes CASSAPDWGDPYNEQFF.

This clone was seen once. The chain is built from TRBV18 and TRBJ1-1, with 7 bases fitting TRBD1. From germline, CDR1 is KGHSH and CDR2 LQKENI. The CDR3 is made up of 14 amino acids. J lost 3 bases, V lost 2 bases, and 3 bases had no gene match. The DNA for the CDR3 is TGTGCCAGCTCACCAAGTGGACAGGACACTGAAGCTTTCTTT. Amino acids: CASSPSGQDTEAFF.

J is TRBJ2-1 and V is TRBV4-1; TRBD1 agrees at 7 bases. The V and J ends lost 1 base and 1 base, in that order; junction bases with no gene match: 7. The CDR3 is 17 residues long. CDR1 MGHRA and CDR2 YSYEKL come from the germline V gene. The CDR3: CASSQVPGTDSYNEQFF. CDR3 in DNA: TGCGCCAGCAGCCAAGTGCCGGGGACAGATTCCTACAATGAGCAGTTCTTC.

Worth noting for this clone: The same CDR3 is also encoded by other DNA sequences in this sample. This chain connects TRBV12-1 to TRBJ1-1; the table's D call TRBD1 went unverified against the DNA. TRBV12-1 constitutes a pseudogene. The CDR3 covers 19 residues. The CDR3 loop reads CASSFAQRGQGSLDTEAFF. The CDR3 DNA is TGTGCCAGCAGCTTTGCGCAGAGGGGACAGGGGTCCTTGGACACTGAAGCTTTCTTT.

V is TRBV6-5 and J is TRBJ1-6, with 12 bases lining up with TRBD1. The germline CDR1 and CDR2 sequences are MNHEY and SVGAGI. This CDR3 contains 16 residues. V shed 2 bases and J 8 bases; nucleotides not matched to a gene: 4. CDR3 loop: CASSYKGTGGHSPLHF. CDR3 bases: TGTGCCAGCAGTTACAAAGGGACAGGGGGCCATTCACCCCTCCACTTT.

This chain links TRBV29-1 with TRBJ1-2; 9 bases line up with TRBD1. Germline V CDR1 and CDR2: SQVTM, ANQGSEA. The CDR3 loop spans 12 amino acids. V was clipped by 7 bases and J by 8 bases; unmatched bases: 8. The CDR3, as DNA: TGCAGCGCCACGGGACAGGGTGTCGGCTACACCTTC. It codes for CSATGQGVGYTF.

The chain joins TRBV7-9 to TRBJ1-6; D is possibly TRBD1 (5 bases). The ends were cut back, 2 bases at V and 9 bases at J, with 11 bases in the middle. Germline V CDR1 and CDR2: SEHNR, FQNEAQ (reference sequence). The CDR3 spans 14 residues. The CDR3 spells CASSLSAGSSPLHF. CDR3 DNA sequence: TGTGCCAGCAGCTTATCGGCAGGGTCTTCACCCCTCCACTTT.

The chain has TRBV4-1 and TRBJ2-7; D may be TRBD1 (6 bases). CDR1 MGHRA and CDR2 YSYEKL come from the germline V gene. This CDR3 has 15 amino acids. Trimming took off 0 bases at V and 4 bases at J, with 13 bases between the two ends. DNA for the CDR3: TGCGCCAGCAGCCAAGATGCAACAGGGCAATACGAGCAGTACTTC. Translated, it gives CASSQDATGQYEQYF.

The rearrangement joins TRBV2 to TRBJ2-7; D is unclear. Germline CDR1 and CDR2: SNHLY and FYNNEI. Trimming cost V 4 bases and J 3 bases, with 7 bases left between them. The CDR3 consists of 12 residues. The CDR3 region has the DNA TGTGCCAGCAGTGCCGGTTTCTACGAGCAGTACTTC. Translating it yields CASSAGFYEQYF.

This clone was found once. This chain's CDR3 is CASSTSFNTGELFF. DNA for the CDR3: TGTGCCAGCAGTACATCATTCAACACCGGGGAGCTGTTTTTT. The chain combines TRBV2 with TRBJ2-2; no clear D gene. Germline lookup yields CDR1 SNHLY and CDR2 FYNNEI. This CDR3 comprises 14 residues. V was pared by 5 bases and J by 2 bases, with 9 bases between.

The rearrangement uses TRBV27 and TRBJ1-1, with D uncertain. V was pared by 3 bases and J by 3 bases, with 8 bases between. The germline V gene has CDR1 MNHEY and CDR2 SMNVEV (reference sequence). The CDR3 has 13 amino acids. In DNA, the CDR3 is TGTGCCAGCAGTTTGCGCCCTTACACTGAAGCTTTCTTT. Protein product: CASSLRPYTEAFF.

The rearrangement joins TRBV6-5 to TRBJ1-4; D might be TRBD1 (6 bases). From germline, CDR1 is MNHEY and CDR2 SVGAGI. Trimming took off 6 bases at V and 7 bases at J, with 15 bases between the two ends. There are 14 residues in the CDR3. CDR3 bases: TGTGCCAGCAGCCTCACAGGGTCCGCTGAAAAACTGTTTTTT. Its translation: CASSLTGSAEKLFF.

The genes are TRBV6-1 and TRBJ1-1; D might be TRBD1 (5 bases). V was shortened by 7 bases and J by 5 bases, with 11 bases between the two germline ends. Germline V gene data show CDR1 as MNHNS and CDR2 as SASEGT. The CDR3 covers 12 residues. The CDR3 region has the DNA TGTGCCAGCATCCAGGGTTGGACTGAAGCTTTCTTT. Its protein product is CASIQGWTEAFF.

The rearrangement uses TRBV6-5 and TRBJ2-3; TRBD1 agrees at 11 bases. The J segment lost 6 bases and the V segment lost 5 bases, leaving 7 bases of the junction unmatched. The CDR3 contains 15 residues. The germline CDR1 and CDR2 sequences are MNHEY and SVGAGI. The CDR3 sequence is CASSPGQGAGDTQYF. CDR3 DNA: TGTGCCAGCAGTCCCGGACAGGGGGCGGGGGATACGCAGTATTTT.

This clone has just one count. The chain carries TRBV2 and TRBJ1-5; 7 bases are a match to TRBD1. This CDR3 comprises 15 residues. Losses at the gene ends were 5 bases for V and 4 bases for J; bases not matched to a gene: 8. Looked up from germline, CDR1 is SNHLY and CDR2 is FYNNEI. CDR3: CASSNRRDRNQPQHF. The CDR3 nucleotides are TGTGCCAGCAGTAATAGAAGGGACAGAAATCAGCCCCAGCATTTT.